A selection of T cell receptor beta chains follows, all from one sample in a study of T cell repertoires in cytomegalovirus infection. No antigen has been assigned to these receptors. TCRdb itself ran the reads through MiXCR, one entry per CDR3 protein. The sample shows 100,000 to 150,000 distinct CDR3 sequences, roughly 25% of them seen only once. Sequences were obtained from PBMCs, sequenced either directly or after in vitro stimulation (not recorded which). These receptor sequences come from a human donor in good health (CMV status not recorded). Some clones in this sample may be carry-over from other donors' samples. CDR3s include the opening cysteine and the closing phenylalanine or tryptophan. D genes are given only for firm matches. The size entry is marked missing in some rows and otherwise reads once, few, many or a size class.

CDR3: CASTWTSGETQYF
DNA: TGTGCCAGCACTTGGACTAGCGGGGAGACCCAGTACTTC
length: 13
D: TRBD2
size: -
V: TRBV6-6
J: TRBJ2-5

CDR3: CASTQGTVTYEQYF
DNA: TGTGCCAGCACGCAGGGAACTGTTACCTACGAGCAGTACTTC
length: 14
D: -
size: -
V: TRBV6-1
J: TRBJ2-7

CDR3: CATSPSVGWGRTEAFF
DNA: TGTGCCACCTCACCGTCAGTAGGATGGGGCCGGACTGAAGCTTTCTTT
length: 16
D: -
size: -
V: TRBV18
J: TRBJ1-1

CDR3: CASSATGSPSYEQYF
DNA: TGTGCCAGCAGTGCGACAGGGTCTCCCTCCTACGAGCAGTACTTC
length: 15
D: TRBD1
size: -
V: TRBV28
J: TRBJ2-7

CDR3: CASSQAGGPPYNEQFF
DNA: TGTGCCAGCAGTCAAGCGGGAGGGCCCCCCTACAATGAGCAGTTCTTC
length: 16
D: TRBD2
size: few
V: TRBV6-1
J: TRBJ2-1

CDR3: CASSPSTLNQPQHF
DNA: TGTGCCAGCAGCCCGAGTACCCTCAATCAGCCCCAGCATTTT
length: 14
D: -
size: many
V: TRBV7-9
J: TRBJ1-5

CDR3: CASSLLSADYGYTF
DNA: TGCGCCAGCAGCTTGTTGTCGGCGGACTATGGCTACACCTTC
length: 14
D: -
size: -
V: TRBV5-1
J: TRBJ1-2

CDR3: CASSVGGLASRNEQFF
DNA: TGTGCCAGCAGCGTGGGGGGACTAGCAAGTAGAAATGAGCAGTTCTTC
length: 16
D: TRBD2
size: few
V: TRBV9
J: TRBJ2-1

CDR3: CASSYMRTGVDQPQHF
DNA: TGTGCCAGCAGTTACATGAGGACAGGGGTGGATCAGCCCCAGCATTTT
length: 16
D: TRBD1
size: few
V: TRBV6-2/TRBV6-3
J: TRBJ1-5

CDR3: CASSVESYTEAFF
DNA: TGTGCCAGCAGCGTAGAGTCGTACACTGAAGCTTTCTTT
length: 13
D: -
size: -
V: TRBV9
J: TRBJ1-1

CDR3: CASSQSVNRASQPQHF
DNA: TGTGCCAGCAGCCAAAGCGTGAACAGGGCTAGTCAGCCCCAGCATTTT
length: 16
D: -
size: once
V: TRBV7-2
J: TRBJ1-5

CDR3: CSVRGNTEAFF
DNA: TGCAGCGTTCGTGGGAACACTGAAGCTTTCTTT
length: 11
D: -
size: few
V: TRBV29-1
J: TRBJ1-1

CDR3: CASSIGGENEKLFF
DNA: TGTGCCAGTAGTATTGGGGGCGAAAATGAAAAACTGTTTTTT
length: 14
D: -
size: few
V: TRBV19
J: TRBJ1-4

CDR3: CASSLERTSGYEQYF
DNA: TGTGCCAGCAGCTTAGAACGGACTAGCGGCTACGAGCAGTACTTC
length: 15
D: TRBD2
size: few
V: TRBV7-8
J: TRBJ2-7

CDR3: CATRGGTEAFF
DNA: TGTGCCACGAGGGGGGGCACTGAAGCTTTCTTT
length: 11
D: -
size: -
V: TRBV19
J: TRBJ1-1